A single sample gave rise to the 5 T cell receptor beta chains below, sequenced in a study of control samples from healthy donors and cancer patients. Here immunoSEQ multiplex PCR was the method, and the copy in TCRdb shows in-frame clones only, minus some. The sample holds 150,000 to 200,000 clones, 91% seen once. What was sequenced was blood. The receptors derive from a woman in her twenties or thirties in good health.

The DNA of the CDR3 is TGTGCCAGCAGCTTATCTAGCGGGGGGGCAAATGAGCAGTTCTTC. Its protein is CASSLSSGGANEQFF. The chain carries TRBV7-9 and TRBJ2-1; 12 bases agree with TRBD2. CDR1 SEHNR and CDR2 FQNEAQ come from the germline V gene (reference sequence). The CDR3 spans 15 residues. V was clipped by 2 bases and J by 7 bases; unmatched bases: 3. Drawing the rest from reference TRBV7-9 and TRBJ2-1, the complete variable domain is DTGVSQNPRHKITKRGQNVTFRCDPISEHNRLYWYRQTLGQGPEFLTYFQNEAQLEKSRLLSDRFSAERPKGSFSTLEIQRTEQGDSAMYLCASSLSSGGANEQFFGPGTRLTVL.

For the CDR3, the DNA is TGTGCCAGCACTGTTGACAGGCAGAACACTGAAGCTTTCTTT. Its translation is CASTVDRQNTEAFF. This chain joins TRBV28 and TRBJ1-1, with TRBD1 as a possible D gene (6 bases). V was clipped by 7 bases and J by 1 base, with 13 bases between them. The germline V gene has CDR1 MDHEN and CDR2 SYDVKM. The CDR3 totals 14 residues.

The CDR3, as DNA: TGTGCCAGCAGTGAACAGGGAAGACCTGAAGCTTTCTTT. Translated: CASSEQGRPEAFF. The rearrangement uses TRBV27 and TRBJ1-1, with a weak D call TRBD1 (6 bases). Germline V gene lookup returns CDR1 MNHEY and CDR2 SMNVEV (reference sequence). The length of the CDR3 is 13 residues. V dropped 5 bases and J dropped 6 bases, with 13 bases sitting between them.

The V call is TRBV6-2 or TRBV6-3, the J call TRBJ2-7; 12 bases line up with TRBD2. CDR1 and CDR2 from the germline V gene are MNHEY and SVGEGT. The ends lost 4 bases at V and 2 bases at J; junction bases unmatched: 3. CDR3 size: 15 residues. CDR3 protein: CASSLLAGGTYEQYF. The CDR3 region has the DNA TGTGCCAGCAGTTTACTAGCGGGGGGTACCTACGAGCAGTACTTC.

Worth noting for this clone: Other DNA sequences in the same sample also yield this CDR3. This chain uses TRBV6-1 with TRBJ1-4; weak D call: TRBD1 (5 bases). Trimming left V 3 bases short and J 5 bases short, with 10 bases between. The CDR3 totals 14 residues. Germline V gene lookup returns CDR1 MNHNS and CDR2 SASEGT. The CDR3 loop is CASSEGTGNEKLFF. CDR3 DNA sequence: TGTGCCAGCAGTGAGGGGACGGGGAATGAAAAACTGTTTTTT.